Below, 20 T cell receptor beta chains from the same sample are listed, as sequenced in a study of shared clonotypes between healthy human individuals. TCRdb keeps only in-frame clones here, not all; method: immunoSEQ multiplex PCR. The repertoire consists of roughly 490,000 clones, with 70% to 80% occurring once and the leading ten covering roughly 12%. Sequencing was carried out using PBMCs. These receptors were taken from a woman between 40 and 55 years old in good health. Some clones in this sample may be carry-over from other donors' samples.

This clone was recorded once. V gene TRBV6-1 combines with J gene TRBJ2-7; TRBD1 is a possible D gene (5 bases). Germline V gene sequence: CDR1 MNHNS, CDR2 SASEGT. With 7 bases removed from V and 1 base from J, the gap between germline ends came to 17 bases. This CDR3 has 15 residues. CDR3 amino acids: CASTSPQSGSYEQYF. CDR3 nucleotides: TGTGCCAGCACCTCACCTCAGTCAGGGTCCTACGAGCAGTACTTC.

The V call is TRBV6-1, the J call TRBJ1-3; 7 bases match TRBD1. This CDR3 spans 11 amino acids. Germline V gene sequence: CDR1 MNHNS, CDR2 SASEGT. With 4 bases clipped from V and 10 bases from J, the junction kept 1 base outside the gene matches. CDR3 amino acids: CASSGQGTIYF. In DNA, the CDR3 is TGTGCCAGCAGTGGACAGGGAACCATATATTTT.

CDR3 loop: CASRQGTGNSNQPQHF. As DNA, the CDR3 is TGTGCCAGTAGACAGGGTACGGGAAATAGCAATCAGCCCCAGCATTTT. The chain has TRBV19 and TRBJ1-5; D might be TRBD1 (6 bases). The CDR3 sequence is 16 residues long. Germline CDR1 and CDR2: LNHDA and SQIVND (reference sequence). V dropped 6 bases and J dropped 0 bases, with 15 bases sitting between them.

V and J are TRBV7-9 and TRBJ2-7; 9 positions match TRBD1. The CDR3 has 15 residues. CDR1 SEHNR and CDR2 FQNEAQ come from the germline V gene (reference sequence). V gave up 3 bases and J gave up 0 bases; unmatched junction bases: 3. The CDR3 loop is CASSFYRGLSYEQYF. As DNA, the CDR3 is TGTGCCAGCAGCTTCTACAGGGGGCTCTCCTACGAGCAGTACTTC.

The gene calls are TRBV30 and TRBJ1-1; TRBD1 matches at 7 bases. Per the germline V gene, CDR1 is GTSNPN and CDR2 is SVGIG (reference sequence). This CDR3 contains 15 residues. Losses at the gene ends were 2 bases for V and 5 bases for J; bases not matched to a gene: 11. CDR3 nucleotides: TGTGCCTGGAGTCGTTCCGACAGGGTTGGGACTGAAGCTTTCTTT. Its translation is CAWSRSDRVGTEAFF.

This clone was counted a few times. The rearrangement links TRBV14 to TRBJ2-7; a weak D match, TRBD1 (6 bases). The CDR3 sequence is 15 residues long. Trimming shortened V by 1 base and J by 2 bases, and 12 bases separated the two germline ends. Germline CDR1 and CDR2: SGHDN and FVKESK. The CDR3 loop is CASSQGQVSTYEQYF. DNA of the CDR3: TGTGCCAGCAGCCAAGGACAGGTCTCAACCTACGAGCAGTACTTC.

V usage is TRBV28 and J usage is TRBJ1-1; D unclear. The CDR3 is 11 residues long. V was shortened by 5 bases and J by 6 bases, with 7 bases between the two germline ends. Germline V gives CDR1 MDHEN, CDR2 SYDVKM. CDR3: CASSRGAEAFF. The CDR3 DNA follows: TGTGCCAGCAGTCGTGGCGCTGAAGCTTTCTTT.

The chain carries TRBV27 and TRBJ2-7; no definite D call. This CDR3 comprises 13 residues. From germline, CDR1 is MNHEY and CDR2 SMNVEV (reference sequence). Trimming took off 5 bases at V and 0 bases at J, with 8 bases between the two ends. In DNA, the CDR3 is TGTGCCAGCAGTCCCCAATACTCCTACGAGCAGTACTTC. This translates into CASSPQYSYEQYF.

The chain carries TRBV7-2 and TRBJ2-1; 11 nucleotides agree with TRBD2. Germline V lookup: CDR1 SGHTA, CDR2 FQGNSA. The CDR3 totals 15 residues. The trim removed 5 bases at V and 5 bases at J, leaving 5 bases unmatched. As DNA, the CDR3 is TGTGCCAGCAGCCAATCTAGCGGGGGGAACAATGAGCAGTTCTTC. Encoded protein: CASSQSSGGNNEQFF.

V and J are TRBV10-1 and TRBJ2-2; D uncertain. There are 15 residues in the CDR3. Trimming cost V 0 bases and J 5 bases, with 10 bases left between them. CDR1 is WNHNN and CDR2 is SYGVQD in the germline V gene (reference sequence). This CDR3 reads CASSESGLRTGELFF. CDR3 nucleotides: TGCGCCAGCAGTGAGTCTGGGTTACGGACCGGGGAGCTGTTTTTT.

This sequence joins TRBV10-3 and TRBJ2-2; a possible D gene is TRBD2 (5 bases). Germline V gene sequence: CDR1 ENHRY, CDR2 SYGVKD. This CDR3 region has 15 residues. Trimming removed 4 bases from V and 1 base from J, with 10 bases in between. The CDR3 nucleotides are TGTGCCATCAGTGGCCTAGCTAAGAACACCGGGGAGCTGTTTTTT. Translating it yields CAISGLAKNTGELFF.

This clone has a single count. V gene TRBV2 combines with J gene TRBJ1-2, with D possibly being TRBD1 (6 bases). Germline V lookup: CDR1 SNHLY, CDR2 FYNNEI. The V end was cut by 1 base, the J end by 8 bases, with 11 bases between. CDR3 size: 13 residues. CDR3 DNA sequence: TGTGCCAGCAGTGAAGATCAGGGGTTAGGCTACACCTTC. It is translated as CASSEDQGLGYTF.

A word on this clone: Mismatch with germline at one junction end may stem from a read error. The rearrangement uses TRBV11-2 and TRBJ2-7; D may be TRBD1 or TRBD2 (5 bases each). Germline V lookup: CDR1 SGHAT, CDR2 FQNNGV. This CDR3 contains 15 residues. The DNA for the CDR3 is TGTGCCAGCAGCCTAACCGGGACGGGCGAGTGGGGTAAGGACTTC. This encodes CASSLTGTGEWGKDF.

This clone was found a few times. DNA for the CDR3: TGTGCCAGCAGCCCCGGACAGGGGGGAAACCAAGAGACCCAGTACTTC. Translating gives CASSPGQGGNQETQYF. V gene TRBV7-6 combines with J gene TRBJ2-5, with TRBD1 matching 10 bases. The ends lost 5 bases at V and 0 bases at J; junction bases unmatched: 6. The germline CDR1 and CDR2 sequences are SGHVS and FNYEAQ. The CDR3 totals 16 residues.

This chain connects TRBV27 to TRBJ2-1, with D possibly matching TRBD2 (6 bases). In germline, CDR1 is MNHEY, CDR2 SMNVEV (reference sequence). The CDR3 consists of 11 residues. V was trimmed by 6 bases and J by 12 bases, leaving 12 bases between them. CDR3 nucleotides: TGTGCCAGCAGCTTTCGGGACTTGCAGTTCTTC. It specifies CASSFRDLQFF.

Comment on this clone: One end of the junction is discordant with germline, which a read error may explain. The chain recombines TRBV5-4 with TRBJ1-1; D ambiguous. CDR3 size: 13 residues. Germline assignment: CDR1 SGHNT and CDR2 YYREEE (reference sequence). The CDR3 reads CASSMDRHTEAFF. The CDR3 region has the DNA TGTGCCAGCAGCATGGACCGACACACCGAAGCTTTCTTT. The full variable domain, completed using reference TRBV5-4 and TRBJ1-1, is ETGVTQSPTHLIKTRGQQVTLRCSSQSGHNTVSWYQQALGQGPQFIFQYYREEENGRGNFPPRFSGLQFPNYSSELNVNALELDDSALYLCASSMDRHTEAFFGQGTRLTVV.

The chain recombines TRBV9 with TRBJ2-1; 15 positions match TRBD2. V was clipped by 3 bases and J by 10 bases; unmatched bases: 8. The CDR3 contains 16 residues. CDR1 SGDLS and CDR2 YYNGEE come from the germline V gene. The chain's CDR3 is CASSAWTSGRAGEQFF. CDR3 nucleotides: TGTGCCAGCAGCGCCTGGACTAGCGGGAGGGCTGGGGAGCAGTTCTTC.

The table lists this clone with a few counts. The chain uses TRBV6-6 and TRBJ1-5, with D uncertain. V lost 0 bases and J 0 bases, leaving 9 bases between the germline ends. Per germline, CDR1 MNHNY and CDR2 SVGAGI (reference sequence). This CDR3 spans 16 amino acids. The CDR3 DNA reads TGTGCCAGCAGTTACTCGACGGCAGGTAGCAATCAGCCCCAGCATTTT. Translating gives CASSYSTAGSNQPQHF.

On this clone itself: A read error may explain this, as a much larger clone is one base away. This chain links TRBV5-1 with TRBJ2-5, with 8 nucleotides matching TRBD1. The DNA end is more similar to TRBJ2-7, so the J call may be wrong. Germline-derived CDR1 and CDR2 are SGHRS and YFSETQ. The CDR3 sequence is 15 residues long. CDR3 sequence reads: CASSLDRGSSYEQYF. The CDR3 nucleotides read TGCGCCAGCAGCTTGGACAGGGGGAGCTCCTACGAGCAGTACTTC.

This clone was observed a handful of times. The rearrangement links TRBV9 to TRBJ2-1; 7 bases fit TRBD1. The germline gives CDR1 SGDLS, CDR2 YYNGEE. V lost 4 bases, J lost 6 bases, and 7 bases stayed unmatched. The CDR3 totals 14 residues. As DNA, the CDR3 is TGTGCCAGCAGCCCACGACAGGGTCCCAATGAGCAGTTCTTC. It specifies CASSPRQGPNEQFF.